This note documents a single T cell receptor beta chain sequence. The V end lost 5 bases, the J end lost 4 bases, and 23 bases lay between the germline ends. The CDR3 runs 17 residues. The germline CDR1 and CDR2 sequences are MGHRA and YSYEKL. The data are from a study of shared clonotypes between healthy human individuals. For sorted subsets, 150 to 200 ng DNA per replicate equaled 30,000 or so T cell genomes. TCRdb keeps only in-frame clones here, not all; method: immunoSEQ multiplex PCR. The table includes 2 million to 2.5 million clones, about 90% detected once. Sequencing input: naive CD4+ T cells from PBMCs. Subset here: CD45RA+ positively selected. This sequence joins TRBV4-1 and TRBJ1-2, with TRBD1 as a possible D gene (6 bases). This sequence originates from a man younger than 35 in good health. Some clones in this sample may be carry-over from other donors' samples. CDR3 coding DNA: TGCGCCAGCAGCTATTCGGACAGCTCTCTTGTCCCCTATGGCTACACCTTC. Amino acid sequence: CASSYSDSSLVPYGYTF.